This T cell receptor (beta chain) was recorded in a study of T cells after yellow fever vaccination. Across the whole study: Any fraction with a low cell number was prepared using SMART-Seq v4 Ultra Low Input. Study-wide points: Detected again after the booster were most primary-vaccination clones, at 95% to 97% CD4 and more than 70% CD8. Clonotypes appearing in both CD4 and CD8 compartments existed, and their share was small. The secondary response peaked faster, at day 5 versus 15, but was weaker.

TCRdb re-called the 5' RACE reads through MiXCR, storing one row per CDR3 protein. The sample lists hundreds of thousands of distinct CDR3 sequences, roughly 4% occurring once. This clonotype was counted many times. Its cognate antigen is unknown. This CDR3 has 15 amino acids. V was pared by 0 bases and J by 5 bases, with 15 bases between. Looked up from germline, CDR1 is DFQATT and CDR2 is SNEGSKA (reference sequence). This specimen consisted of PBMCs, obtained on the day of the yellow fever booster vaccination. This clonotype was sampled from a man aged 18 to 30 who received the YFV17D yellow fever vaccine. The chain joins TRBV20-1 to TRBJ2-3, with unresolved D. Here the CDR3 reads CSARDSRLGGDTQYF. CDR3 sequence (DNA): TGCAGTGCTAGAGACTCCAGACTTGGCGGAGATACGCAGTATTTT.